The 24 T cell receptor beta chains below all came from one sample that was sequenced in a study of blood T cell repertoires in COVID-19. Sequencing used immunoSEQ multiplex PCR; TCRdb keeps in-frame clones, though not all of them. The sample lists around 220,000 clones, 75% to 95% occurring once. Sequencing was carried out using PBMCs or T cells enriched from blood (not recorded which). The receptors originated from a woman younger than 35 who had recovered from COVID-19.

J is TRBJ2-1 and V is TRBV28, with 10 bases fitting TRBD2. The CDR3 has 14 amino acids. V was clipped by 5 bases and J by 9 bases; unmatched bases: 7. From germline, CDR1 is MDHEN and CDR2 SYDVKM. The CDR3 DNA is TGTGCCAGCAGTCCTAGCGGGAGTCTATTTGAGCAGTTCTTC. This gives the protein CASSPSGSLFEQFF.

The chain couples TRBV5-1 to TRBJ2-3, with TRBD2 matching 7 bases. Trimming at V came to 0 bases and at J to 3 bases, leaving 7 bases not matched to a gene. Germline assignment: CDR1 SGHRS and CDR2 YFSETQ. The CDR3 is made up of 16 amino acids. The CDR3 sequence is CASSLGAGYVTDTQYF. CDR3 nucleotide sequence: TGCGCCAGCAGCTTGGGAGCGGGATACGTTACAGATACGCAGTATTTT.

The V and J genes are TRBV7-9 and TRBJ2-7; perhaps TRBD2 as D (5 bases). This CDR3 has 13 residues. Trimming removed 6 bases at V and 2 bases at J, with 11 bases between. From germline, CDR1 is SEHNR and CDR2 FQNEAQ (reference sequence). The CDR3 region has the DNA TGTGCCAGCAGTGGCGGGTCAGCCTACGAGCAGTACTTC. The encoded protein is CASSGGSAYEQYF.

V usage is TRBV15 and J usage is TRBJ2-6; a possible D gene is TRBD2 (5 bases). Deletions cut 4 bases from V and 3 bases from J, with 13 bases between. Germline V gives CDR1 LNHNV, CDR2 YYDKDF (reference sequence). The CDR3 has 16 residues. CDR3 protein: CATSTPQGGGANVLTF. The DNA for the CDR3 is TGTGCCACCAGCACCCCGCAAGGAGGTGGGGCCAACGTCCTGACTTTC.

J is TRBJ2-1 and V is TRBV10-3; 11 nucleotides agree with TRBD2. Germline V CDR1 and CDR2: ENHRY, SYGVKD. CDR3 length equals 19 residues. With 0 bases clipped from V and 8 bases from J, the junction kept 15 bases outside the gene matches. The CDR3 region has the DNA TGTGCCATCAGTGAGTCTGTAGCGGGGGGGCCGCTGACTCCCCATGAGCAGTTCTTC. Its translation: CAISESVAGGPLTPHEQFF.

This clone was found once. The rearrangement uses TRBV2 and TRBJ1-1; D remains unclear. The CDR3 spans 11 residues. V lost 2 bases, J lost 7 bases, and 5 bases lay in between. The germline V gene encodes CDR1 SNHLY and CDR2 FYNNEI. The CDR3 loop is CASSERSEAFF. The CDR3 region has the DNA TGTGCCAGCAGTGAACGGAGTGAAGCTTTCTTT.

V and J are TRBV7-9 and TRBJ1-2, with TRBD1 matching 7 bases. This CDR3 has 13 residues. J gave up 3 bases and V 7 bases, and 5 bases lay outside the gene matches. Per germline, CDR1 SEHNR and CDR2 FQNEAQ (reference sequence). CDR3 DNA: TGTGCCAGCACTGGGACAGAGTACTATGGCTACACCTTC. It codes for CASTGTEYYGYTF.

The V and J genes are TRBV7-2 and TRBJ2-5; D possibly corresponds to TRBD2 (6 bases). Trimming removed 1 base from V and 0 bases from J, with 9 bases in between. This CDR3 is built from 15 residues. CDR1 is SGHTA and CDR2 is FQGNSA in the germline V gene. The CDR3 bases are TGTGCCAGCAGCTTAGGCGCTAGCGACCAAGAGACCCAGTACTTC. Its protein product is CASSLGASDQETQYF.

The CDR3 here is CASSVGGSGYGYTF. The CDR3 DNA sequence: TGTGCCAGCAGCGTAGGGGGCAGTGGCTATGGCTACACCTTC. The chain employs TRBV9 and TRBJ1-2; weak D call: TRBD1 (5 bases). Trimming cost V 0 bases and J 4 bases, with 10 bases left between them. Germline-derived CDR1 and CDR2 are SGDLS and YYNGEE. This CDR3 has 14 amino acids. Full variable domain (outside the CDR3, taken from reference TRBV9 and TRBJ1-2): DSGVTQTPKHLITATGQRVTLRCSPRSGDLSVYWYQQSLDQGLQFLIQYYNGEERAKGNILERFSAQQFPDLHSELNLSSLELGDSALYFCASSVGGSGYGYTFGSGTRLTVV.

The V gene is TRBV4-2, the J gene TRBJ2-3; D gene uncertain. The ends were cut back, 0 bases at V and 2 bases at J, with 9 bases in the middle. Germline CDR1 and CDR2: LGHNA and YNFKEQ. This CDR3 contains 15 residues. The chain's CDR3 is CASSQDLRITDTQYF. The DNA for the CDR3 is TGTGCCAGCAGCCAAGATCTGCGTATCACAGATACGCAGTATTTT.

As DNA, the CDR3 is TGTGCCAGCAGTCTACTCAACACTGAAGCTTTCTTT. Translating it yields CASSLLNTEAFF. This chain joins TRBV28 and TRBJ1-1, with unresolved D. Germline V gene sequence: CDR1 MDHEN, CDR2 SYDVKM. V lost 5 bases, J lost 2 bases, and 6 bases lay in between. The CDR3 extends over 12 amino acids.

V usage is TRBV18 and J usage is TRBJ1-2, with D maybe TRBD1 (5 bases). The germline V and J ends were trimmed by 0 bases and 9 bases, with 8 bases remaining between them. The CDR3 is 12 residues long. Germline values: CDR1 KGHSH, CDR2 LQKENI. CDR3 sequence (DNA): TGTGCCAGCTCACCACCGGGGCAGAGCTACACCTTC. The encoded protein is CASSPPGQSYTF.

The chain couples TRBV7-9 to TRBJ1-3; 8 bases agree with TRBD1. CDR1 is SEHNR and CDR2 is FQNEAQ in the germline V gene (reference sequence). The trim removed 6 bases at V and 2 bases at J, leaving 12 bases unmatched. This CDR3 has 17 residues. This CDR3 is CASSKGRAGGPGNTIYF. Written as DNA, the CDR3 is TGTGCCAGCAGTAAAGGAAGGGCAGGGGGCCCTGGAAACACCATATATTTT.

The chain has TRBV3-1 (or the pseudogene TRBV3-2) and TRBJ1-4; D gene ambiguous. Germline V gene sequence: CDR1 LGHDT, CDR2 YNNKEL (reference sequence). CDR3 size: 14 residues. V was pared by 5 bases and J by 8 bases, with 15 bases between. CDR3 sequence: CASSAQQYVEKLFF. The CDR3 DNA is TGTGCCAGCAGCGCTCAACAGTACGTAGAAAAACTGTTTTTT.

The chain combines TRBV19 with TRBJ1-5; D gene ambiguous. This CDR3 has 17 amino acids. The V end lost 3 bases, the J end lost 2 bases, and 17 bases lay between the germline ends. Germline V gives CDR1 LNHDA, CDR2 SQIVND (reference sequence). CDR3 bases: TGTGCCAGTAGTATCCAACAGAGACCCGGGGGCAATCAGCCCCAGCATTTT. This sequence encodes CASSIQQRPGGNQPQHF.

V is TRBV6-6 and J is TRBJ2-3; no clear D. Germline V lookup: CDR1 MNHNY, CDR2 SVGAGI (reference sequence). The CDR3 consists of 12 residues. In DNA, the CDR3 is TGTGCAACCTTACTGAGCACAGATACGCAGTATTTT. Protein sequence: CATLLSTDTQYF.

This clone was seen more than once but under ten times. CDR3 loop: CASSRRSGRFAYEQYF. The DNA for the CDR3 is TGTGCCAGCAGTCGACGAAGCGGGAGGTTCGCCTACGAGCAGTACTTC. V is TRBV6-6 and J is TRBJ2-7; 9 nucleotides align to TRBD2. The CDR3 has 16 amino acids. V shed 5 bases, J shed 2 bases, and the junction held 10 bases outside the gene matches. Germline V gene data show CDR1 as MNHNY and CDR2 as SVGAGI (reference sequence).

The chain employs TRBV5-6 and TRBJ1-2; TRBD1 matches at 9 bases. Looked up from germline, CDR1 is SGHDT and CDR2 is YYEEEE. The CDR3 covers 17 residues. Trimming cost V 0 bases and J 4 bases; bases outside gene matches: 10. CDR3 nucleotides: TGTGCCAGCAGCTTGGCCAAACCGGGACAGGGTACCTATGGCTACACCTTC. Protein product: CASSLAKPGQGTYGYTF.

V and J are TRBV11-2 and TRBJ1-2; D is perhaps TRBD1 (5 bases). CDR3 size: 15 residues. V lost 1 base and J 5 bases, leaving 14 bases between the germline ends. Germline V gene sequence: CDR1 SGHAT, CDR2 FQNNGV. CDR3 sequence reads: CASSLGPGESYGYTF. The CDR3 DNA reads as TGTGCCAGCAGCTTAGGCCCGGGGGAGTCTTATGGCTACACCTTC.

V and J are TRBV29-1 and TRBJ1-2, with D tentatively TRBD1 (6 bases). Trimming stripped 6 bases from V and 6 bases from J, with 14 bases between. The CDR3 is 12 residues long. CDR1 and CDR2 from the germline V gene are SQVTM and ANQGSEA. The CDR3 sequence is CSVPGRGDGYTF. In DNA form, the CDR3 reads TGCAGCGTCCCTGGCAGGGGCGATGGCTACACCTTC.

The chain links TRBV9 to TRBJ2-5; 8 nucleotides match TRBD1. V trimming: 4 bases; J trimming: 4 bases; junction bases outside the gene matches: 6. The CDR3 runs to 14 residues. CDR1 SGDLS and CDR2 YYNGEE come from the germline V gene. The chain's CDR3 is CASSPRQGPETQYF. CDR3 nucleotide sequence: TGTGCCAGCAGCCCCAGACAGGGGCCAGAGACCCAGTACTTC.

V and J are TRBV2 and TRBJ2-3; unclear D gene. CDR3 length: 14 residues. CDR1 is SNHLY and CDR2 is FYNNEI in the germline V gene. Trimming removed 4 bases at V and 4 bases at J, with 12 bases between. CDR3 nucleotides: TGTGCCAGCAGTGCCCAGGCAGAAGCAGATACGCAGTATTTT. Its translation is CASSAQAEADTQYF.

This chain connects TRBV7-9 to TRBJ1-3; D may be TRBD1 (5 bases). Germline CDR1 SEHNR, CDR2 FQNEAQ (reference sequence). The CDR3 has 19 amino acids. The germline V and J ends were trimmed by 2 bases and 2 bases, with 22 bases remaining between them. This chain's CDR3 is CASSLFGRGLVRTGNTIYF. CDR3 in DNA: TGTGCCAGCAGCTTATTCGGTAGGGGCCTAGTCCGAACTGGAAACACCATATATTTT.

The V gene is TRBV5-1, the J gene TRBJ2-5; 7 bases are a match to TRBD1. The CDR3 sequence is 13 residues long. CDR1 and CDR2 from the germline V gene are SGHRS and YFSETQ. J was trimmed by 3 bases and V by 4 bases; bases with no gene match: 3. The CDR3 nucleotides read TGCGCCAGCAGCGGGACAGCTGAAGAGACCCAGTACTTC. Protein: CASSGTAEETQYF.